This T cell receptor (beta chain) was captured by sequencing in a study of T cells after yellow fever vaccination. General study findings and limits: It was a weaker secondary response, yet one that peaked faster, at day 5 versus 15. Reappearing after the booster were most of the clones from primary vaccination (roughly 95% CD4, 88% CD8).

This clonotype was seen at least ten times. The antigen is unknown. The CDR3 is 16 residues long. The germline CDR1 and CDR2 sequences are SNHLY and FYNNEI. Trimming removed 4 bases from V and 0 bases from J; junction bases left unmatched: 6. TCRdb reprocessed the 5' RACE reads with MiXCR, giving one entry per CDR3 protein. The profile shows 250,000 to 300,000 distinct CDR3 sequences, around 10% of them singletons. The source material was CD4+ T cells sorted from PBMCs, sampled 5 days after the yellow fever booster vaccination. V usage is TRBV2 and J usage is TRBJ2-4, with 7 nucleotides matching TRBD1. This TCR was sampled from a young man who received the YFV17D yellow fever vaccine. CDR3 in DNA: TGTGCCAGCAGTGGGCTAGGGGGCCGAGCCAAAAACATTCAGTACTTC. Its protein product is CASSGLGGRAKNIQYF.